These T cell receptor beta chains were read from a single sample in a study of high-grade serous ovarian cancer treatment subgroups. Measured with immunoSEQ multiplex PCR; TCRdb has only the in-frame clones, and not every one. The sample lists 35,000 to 45,000 clones; approximately 81% were seen once. Sequencing was done on a sample of tumor tissue. Every receptor here comes from a human donor with high-grade serous ovarian cancer. Each CDR3 is given with its conserved first and last residue. D genes are given only for firm matches. Some rows have no size entry. The others give once, few or many, or a class for an expanded clone.

J gene | clone size | D gene | V gene | CDR3 DNA | CDR3 protein
TRBJ1-2 | NA | NA | TRBV12-5 | TGTGCTAGTGGTACTACAGGGTGGGGCGGCTACACCTTC | CASGTTGWGGYTF
TRBJ2-1 | NA | TRBD2 | TRBV29-1 | TGCAGCACGTCGAGCGGGAGTCGCTACAATGAGCAGTTCTTC | CSTSSGSRYNEQFF
TRBJ1-3 | NA | NA | TRBV7-2 | TGTGCCAGCAGCTTGACTCTCTCTGGAAACACCATATATTTT | CASSLTLSGNTIYF
TRBJ1-3 | NA | NA | TRBV28 | TGTGCCAGCAGGGGTGGGGGCGAGGGAAACACCATATATTTT | CASRGGGEGNTIYF
TRBJ1-5 | NA | NA | TRBV12-1 | TGTGCCAGCAGCATACAGGGCCAGCCCCAGCATTTT | CASSIQGQPQHF
TRBJ2-3 | NA | NA | TRBV14 | TGTGCCAGCAGCCAAGTTTCGGGCTACCTGGGGATGGATACGCAGTATTTT | CASSQVSGYLGMDTQYF
TRBJ1-1 | NA | NA | TRBV6-5 | TGTGCCAGCAGTTACTATTTAAGAGGTGAAGCTTTCTTT | CASSYYLRGEAFF
TRBJ2-1 | NA | TRBD1 | TRBV2 | TGTGCCAGCTGGACAGGACAGGGGAGGAATGAGCAGTTCTTC | CASWTGQGRNEQFF
TRBJ2-7 | NA | NA | TRBV5-1 | TGCGCCAGCAGCTTGGTAGGGGACTACGAGCAGTACTTC | CASSLVGDYEQYF
TRBJ2-5 | NA | NA | TRBV4-3 | TGCGCCAGCAGCCAAGACAGGGGGGGTCGAGAGACCCAGTACTTC | CASSQDRGGRETQYF
TRBJ1-3 | medium-sized | NA | TRBV19 | TGTGCCAGTTCCCAGGCAGGCTCTGGAAACACCATATATTTT | CASSQAGSGNTIYF
TRBJ2-7 | NA | TRBD1 | TRBV11-3 | TGTGCCAGCAGCAGACAGGGAGACTACGAGCAGTACTTC | CASSRQGDYEQYF
TRBJ1-3 | NA | NA | TRBV27 | TGTGCCACCGGGGAGTACGGAAACACCATATATTTT | CATGEYGNTIYF
TRBJ1-2 | NA | NA | TRBV5-6 | TGTGCCAGCACCACCACTTGGCGGGTCGACTATGGCTACACCTTC | CASTTTWRVDYGYTF
TRBJ2-7 | NA | TRBD2 | TRBV7-2 | TGTGCCAGCAGCTTAGGTTCTAGCGGGGTCTACGAGCAGTACTTC | CASSLGSSGVYEQYF
TRBJ2-1 | NA | TRBD2 | TRBV7-2 | TGTGCCAGCAGCCGGTCGGGACTAGCGGCCAATGAGCAGTTCTTC | CASSRSGLAANEQFF
TRBJ2-1 | few | NA | TRBV4-2 | TGTGCCAGCAGCCAAGAGGGCACCCCGAGCTCCTACAATGAGCAGTTCTTC | CASSQEGTPSSYNEQFF
TRBJ1-1 | once | NA | TRBV2 | TGTGCCAGCAGCCCCGGGGCGACCGGGAACACTGAAGCTTTCTTT | CASSPGATGNTEAFF
TRBJ2-1 | NA | NA | TRBV12-5 | TGTGCTAGTGGTCTTAGCGATGAGCAGTTCTTC | CASGLSDEQFF
TRBJ2-3 | NA | NA | TRBV6-5 | TGTGCCAGCAGAAGGGACGGCACAGATACGCAGTATTTT | CASRRDGTDTQYF
TRBJ2-1 | NA | NA | TRBV30 | TGTGCCTGGAGTTCTACAGGGAGGCATGAGCAGTTCTTC | CAWSSTGRHEQFF
TRBJ1-2 | NA | TRBD1 | TRBV19 | TGTGCCAGTAGTGGGGGGGACAGGGCTAACTATGGCTACACCTTC | CASSGGDRANYGYTF
TRBJ2-7 | NA | NA | TRBV27 | TGTGCCAGCAGGGACTTGGACAGTCCCCCTTACGAGCAGTACTTC | CASRDLDSPPYEQYF
TRBJ2-1 | NA | NA | TRBV27 | TGTGCCAGCAGTTTTAGTTGGAGCTCCTACAATGAGCAGTTCTTC | CASSFSWSSYNEQFF
TRBJ2-1 | NA | TRBD2 | TRBV29-1 | TGCAGCGGGGGGACTGGGCGGGAGGTCAATGAGCAGTTCTTC | CSGGTGREVNEQFF
TRBJ2-3 | NA | TRBD2 | TRBV9 | TGTGCCAGCAGCGTCGGGCTAGCGGGAGTAGGAGATACGCAGTATTTT | CASSVGLAGVGDTQYF
TRBJ1-4 | NA | NA | TRBV11-2 | TGTGCCAGCAGCCCTGACTCGCGGACTAATGAAAAACTGTTTTTT | CASSPDSRTNEKLFF
TRBJ1-2 | few | TRBD1 | TRBV5-4 | TGTGCCATCCCCGGGACAGGGAACTATGGCTACACCTTC | CAIPGTGNYGYTF